The T cell receptor (beta chain) under discussion was sequenced for a study of cytomegalovirus exposure and HLA in healthy donors. Study overall: An early release of data contained some 80 million unique TCRs, which came from HLA-typed donors.

Overall study findings and caveats: From TCR beta sequences, most subjects' HLA-A and HLA-B alleles were reportedly predicted accurately.

The PCR employed 60 Vbeta primers together with 13 Jbeta primers. Measured with immunoSEQ multiplex PCR; TCRdb has only the in-frame clones, and not every one. The repertoire holds about 97,000 clones, with roughly four fifths as singletons. With respect to this clone: The antigen is undetermined.

Input material: PBMCs. This receptor was identified in a man aged 40-49 years in good health and CMV-seropositive.

CDR3 nucleotide sequence: TGTGCCAGCAGCCCAAGTAGTCCGACAGGGTCCGGGGCCAACGTCCTGACTTTC. Amino acids: CASSPSSPTGSGANVLTF. V usage is TRBV7-9 and J usage is TRBJ2-6; 7 positions match TRBD1. Germline V CDR1 and CDR2: SEHNR, FQNEAQ (reference sequence). The V segment lost 5 bases and the J segment 4 bases; nucleotides outside the gene matches: 14. The CDR3 runs 18 residues. The full variable domain, with the rest looked up from reference TRBV7-9 and TRBJ2-6, is DTGVSQNPRHKITKRGQNVTFRCDPISEHNRLYWYRQTLGQGPEFLTYFQNEAQLEKSRLLSDRFSAERPKGSFSTLEIQRTEQGDSAMYLCASSPSSPTGSGANVLTFGAGSRLTVL.